One and the same sample provided the 19 T cell receptor beta chains below, sequenced in a study of OX40 agonist ivuxolimab in advanced cancers. Data came from immunoSEQ multiplex PCR; TCRdb stores just in-frame clones and leaves some out. The repertoire holds roughly 11,000 clones, with roughly 85% as singletons. The sample was CD4+ or CD8+ T cells sorted from blood, taken in a trial of the OX40 agonist ivuxolimab. Source of these receptors: an adult with an advanced solid tumor such as melanoma, head and neck, liver or kidney cancer.

The CDR3 loop reads CASSEIWAGEFYYEQYF. CDR3 nucleotide sequence: TGTGCCAGCAGTGAAATTTGGGCGGGAGAGTTTTACTACGAGCAGTACTTC. The chain uses TRBV2 and TRBJ2-7, with 7 bases fitting TRBD2. The CDR3 sequence is 17 residues long. Germline CDR1 and CDR2: SNHLY and FYNNEI. Trimming at V came to 2 bases and at J to 3 bases, leaving 13 bases not matched to a gene.

The V gene is TRBV10-2, the J gene TRBJ1-5; unclear D gene. Per germline, CDR1 WSHSY and CDR2 SAAADI. The CDR3 sequence is 12 residues long. V was clipped by 0 bases and J by 5 bases, with 2 bases between them. CDR3 sequence (DNA): TGCGCCAGCAGTGAGTCCTATCAGCCCCAGCATTTT. Protein product: CASSESYQPQHF.

This clone occurred a few times. The rearrangement uses TRBV13 and TRBJ2-7, with D perhaps given as TRBD1 or TRBD2 (5 bases each). The CDR3 runs to 14 residues. Germline CDR1 PRHDT, CDR2 FYEKMQ (reference sequence). V lost 5 bases and J lost 0, with 11 bases in between. The CDR3: CASSPGLSSYEQYF. The CDR3 region has the DNA TGTGCCAGCAGCCCGGGGCTCAGCTCCTACGAGCAGTACTTC.

The chain links TRBV6-4 to TRBJ2-2; D ambiguous. Germline loops: CDR1 MRHNA, CDR2 SNTAGT. Trimming stripped 0 bases from V and 8 bases from J, with 7 bases between. The CDR3 loop spans 13 amino acids. DNA for the CDR3: TGTGCCAGCAGTGACTCGTTTACGGGGGAGCTGTTTTTT. Its translation is CASSDSFTGELFF.

In this sample, this clone turned up a few times. Relative to the germline gene, one junction end is altered; a read error may explain this. The chain links TRBV2 to TRBJ2-1, with D hard to call. The CDR3 length is 14 residues. Per the germline V gene, CDR1 is SNHLY and CDR2 is FYNNEI. CDR3 loop: CASSDYRSNNEQFF. The CDR3, as DNA: TGTGCCAGCAGTGACTACCGCTCCAACAATGAGCAGTTCTTC.

This clone is medium-sized within its sample. The chain is built from TRBV7-6 and TRBJ1-3; 8 bases line up with TRBD1. In germline, CDR1 is SGHVS, CDR2 FNYEAQ. V was clipped by 4 bases and J by 2 bases; unmatched bases: 7. CDR3 length: 16 residues. CDR3 sequence: CASSSTGALAGNTIYF. The CDR3 DNA reads TGTGCCAGCAGCTCGACAGGGGCCCTAGCTGGAAACACCATATATTTT.

This clone has only a few counts. V and J are TRBV7-6 and TRBJ2-7; 12 bases line up with TRBD2. The J segment lost 7 bases and the V segment lost 4 bases, leaving 5 bases of the junction unmatched. The CDR3 is 14 amino acids. Per germline, CDR1 SGHVS and CDR2 FNYEAQ. CDR3 amino acids: CASSYGLAGFEQYF. As DNA, the CDR3 is TGTGCCAGCAGCTACGGACTAGCGGGATTTGAGCAGTACTTC.

The chain uses TRBV7-8 and TRBJ2-1, with 10 bases fitting TRBD2. CDR1 SGHVS and CDR2 FQNEAQ come from the germline V gene. V lost 6 bases and J lost 2; bases outside the gene matches: 4. The CDR3 has 15 residues. The CDR3 bases are TGTGCCAGCAGGGCTAGCGGGAGTGCCTACAATGAGCAGTTCTTC. This gives the protein CASRASGSAYNEQFF.

CDR3 sequence (DNA): TGTGCCAGCAGCTTAGGACTTTTCAATGAGCAGTTCTTC. Its translation is CASSLGLFNEQFF. The J gene is TRBJ2-1, the V gene TRBV7-2; the D is unclear. Germline assignment: CDR1 SGHTA and CDR2 FQGNSA. Between the trimmed V and J ends, which lost 1 base and 6 bases, there was a span of 7 bases. This CDR3 comprises 13 residues.

In DNA, the CDR3 is TGCGCCAGCAGTGAAACAGGGGCGGGGAACACTGAAGCTTTCTTT. Translation: CASSETGAGNTEAFF. The V call is TRBV10-2, the J call TRBJ1-1; 7 positions match TRBD1. The CDR3 is made up of 15 amino acids. From germline, CDR1 is WSHSY and CDR2 SAAADI. Trimming at V came to 3 bases and at J to 1 base, leaving 5 bases not matched to a gene.

The V call is TRBV4-1, the J call TRBJ2-1; 13 positions match TRBD2. Germline V CDR1 and CDR2: MGHRA, YSYEKL. There are 13 residues in the CDR3. V gave up 9 bases and J gave up 5 bases; unmatched junction bases: 1. The CDR3 nucleotides are TGCGCCAGTGGACTAGCGGGAGACAATGAGCAGTTCTTC. Protein product: CASGLAGDNEQFF.

This chain uses TRBV14 with TRBJ2-3; TRBD1 is a possible D gene (6 bases). CDR3 length: 15 residues. Germline CDR1 and CDR2: SGHDN and FVKESK. V lost 3 bases to trimming and J lost 6 bases, with 16 bases between them. CDR3 in DNA: TGTGCCAGCAGCCACGACAGGATAACCACGGATACGCAGTATTTT. It specifies CASSHDRITTDTQYF.

V gene TRBV7-6 combines with J gene TRBJ2-1; D not certain. Germline V gene sequence: CDR1 SGHVS, CDR2 FNYEAQ. Between the trimmed V and J ends, which lost 2 bases and 0 bases, there was a span of 17 bases. This CDR3 contains 18 residues. CDR3 in DNA: TGTGCCAGCAGCTTAAGGAGAGCTGAAATTAGCTCCTACAATGAGCAGTTCTTC. It is translated as CASSLRRAEISSYNEQFF.

The DNA for the CDR3 is TGTGCCAGCAGCGACTACTCCGGGGCCACCACCGGGGAGCTGTTTTTT. Its translation is CASSDYSGATTGELFF. V usage is TRBV9 and J usage is TRBJ2-2, with D tentatively TRBD1 or TRBD2 (5 bases each). This CDR3 is built from 16 residues. Deletions cut 3 bases from V and 4 bases from J, with 16 bases between. Germline V CDR1 and CDR2: SGDLS, YYNGEE.

This chain uses TRBV29-1 with TRBJ2-7, with a weak D call TRBD2 (6 bases). CDR1 SQVTM and CDR2 ANQGSEA come from the germline V gene. Trimming took off 1 base at V and 2 bases at J, with 15 bases between the two ends. The CDR3 consists of 15 residues. CDR3 coding DNA: TGCAGCGTTGAAGGTGACCAGCGGGCCCCCTACGAGCAGTACTTC. As protein: CSVEGDQRAPYEQYF.

The CDR3 coding sequence is TGTGCCAGCAGCTTGTCGGAGTCCTACAATGAGCAGTTCTTC. Protein product: CASSLSESYNEQFF. The chain has TRBV7-9 and TRBJ2-1; no reliable D call. This CDR3 is built from 14 residues. V lost 3 bases and J lost 1, with 7 bases in between. Germline V CDR1 and CDR2: SEHNR, FQNEAQ (reference sequence).

The rearrangement uses TRBV10-3 and TRBJ2-5; TRBD1 aligns across 11 bases. Trimming at V came to 6 bases and at J to 1 base, leaving 1 base not matched to a gene. The length of the CDR3 is 14 residues. CDR1 is ENHRY and CDR2 is SYGVKD in the germline V gene. As DNA, the CDR3 is TGTGCCATCAGGGGGACAGGGGGCCAAGAGACCCAGTACTTC. It yields the protein CAIRGTGGQETQYF.

A note on this clone: At one boundary the junction diverges from the germline segment, which might be a read error. The rearrangement links TRBV7-7 to TRBJ2-5, with D possibly TRBD1 on 6 matching bases. In germline, CDR1 is SSHAT, CDR2 FNYEAQ (reference sequence). The CDR3 extends over 12 amino acids. The DNA of the CDR3 is TGTGCTAGCAGCCTGGACAGAGAGACCCAGTACTTC. Translated: CASSLDRETQYF.

The chain combines TRBV27 with TRBJ2-1, with unresolved D. There are 14 residues in the CDR3. Germline V gene data show CDR1 as MNHEY and CDR2 as SMNVEV (reference sequence). V lost 4 bases, J lost 3 bases, and 10 bases lay in between. In DNA, the CDR3 is TGTGCCAGCAGTTACCGCCTAGGCTACAATGAGCAGTTCTTC. It translates to CASSYRLGYNEQFF.